This TCR beta chain stems from a study of cytomegalovirus exposure and HLA in healthy donors. This PCR relied on a set of 60 Vbeta primers and 13 Jbeta primers. The protocol was immunoSEQ multiplex PCR, while the TCRdb copy is restricted to in-frame clones and leaves out a portion. This sample has some 25,000 clones, with more than 75% found just once. Material for sequencing was PBMCs. This sequence originates from a male donor in good health and CMV-seronegative.

CDR3 DNA sequence: TGTGCCAGCAGCTTAGTAGCGGGGGGGAGGAACACCGGGGAGCTGTTTTTT. This sequence encodes CASSLVAGGRNTGELFF. The chain couples TRBV7-3 to TRBJ2-2; TRBD2 matches at 11 bases. The CDR3 covers 17 residues. Trimming cost V 2 bases and J 1 base; bases outside gene matches: 3. Germline loops: CDR1 SGHTA, CDR2 FQGTGA.